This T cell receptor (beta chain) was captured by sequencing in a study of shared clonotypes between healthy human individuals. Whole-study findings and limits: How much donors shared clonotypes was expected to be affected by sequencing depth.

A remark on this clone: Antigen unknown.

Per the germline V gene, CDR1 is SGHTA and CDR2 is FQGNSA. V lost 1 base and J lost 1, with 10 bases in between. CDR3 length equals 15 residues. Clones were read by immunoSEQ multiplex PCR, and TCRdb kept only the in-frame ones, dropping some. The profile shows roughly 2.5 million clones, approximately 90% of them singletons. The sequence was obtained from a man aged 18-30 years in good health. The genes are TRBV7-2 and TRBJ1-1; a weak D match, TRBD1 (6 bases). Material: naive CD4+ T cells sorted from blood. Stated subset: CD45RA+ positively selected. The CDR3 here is CASSLGWGANTEAFF. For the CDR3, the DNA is TGTGCCAGCAGCTTAGGATGGGGGGCGAACACTGAAGCTTTCTTT.